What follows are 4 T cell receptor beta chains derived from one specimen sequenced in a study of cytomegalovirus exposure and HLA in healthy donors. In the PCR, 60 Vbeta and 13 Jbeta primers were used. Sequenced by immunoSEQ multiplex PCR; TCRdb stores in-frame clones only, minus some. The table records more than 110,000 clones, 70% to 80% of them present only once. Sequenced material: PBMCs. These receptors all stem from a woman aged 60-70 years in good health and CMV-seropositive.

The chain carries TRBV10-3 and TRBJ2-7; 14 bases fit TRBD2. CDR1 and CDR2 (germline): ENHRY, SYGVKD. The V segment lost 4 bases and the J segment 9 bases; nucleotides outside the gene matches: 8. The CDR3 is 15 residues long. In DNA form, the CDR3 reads TGTGCCATCAGTGGTAGGACTAGCGGGAGGTCTGGGCAGTACTTC. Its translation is CAISGRTSGRSGQYF.

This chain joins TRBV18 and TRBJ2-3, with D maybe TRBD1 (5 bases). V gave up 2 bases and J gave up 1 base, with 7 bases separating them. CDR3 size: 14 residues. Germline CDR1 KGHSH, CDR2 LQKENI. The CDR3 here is CASSPLGGTDTQYF. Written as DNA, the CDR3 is TGTGCCAGCTCACCATTAGGGGGCACAGATACGCAGTATTTT.

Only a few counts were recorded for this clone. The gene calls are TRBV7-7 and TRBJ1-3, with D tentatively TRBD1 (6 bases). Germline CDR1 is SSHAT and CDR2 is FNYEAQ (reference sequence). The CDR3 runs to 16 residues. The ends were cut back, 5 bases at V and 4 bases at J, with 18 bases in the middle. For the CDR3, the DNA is TGTGCCAGCAGCCTCGGTACTCCGGGGACAGGAAACACCATATATTTT. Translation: CASSLGTPGTGNTIYF. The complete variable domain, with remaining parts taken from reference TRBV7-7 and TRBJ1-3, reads GAGVSQSPRYKVTKRGQDVTLRCDPISSHATLYWYQQALGQGPEFLTYFNYEAQPDKSGLPSDRFSAERPEGSISTLTIQRTEQRDSAMYRCASSLGTPGTGNTIYFGEGSWLTVV.

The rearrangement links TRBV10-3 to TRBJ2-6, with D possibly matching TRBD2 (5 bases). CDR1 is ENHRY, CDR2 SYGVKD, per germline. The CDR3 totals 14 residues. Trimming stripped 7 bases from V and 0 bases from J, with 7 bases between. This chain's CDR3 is CAITRDSGANVLTF. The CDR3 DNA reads TGTGCCATCACCCGGGACTCTGGGGCCAACGTCCTGACTTTC.